Sequencing of this T cell receptor beta chain was carried out in a study of cytomegalovirus exposure and HLA in healthy donors. The CDR3 runs to 13 residues. Germline-derived CDR1 and CDR2 are SQVTM and ANQGSEA. With V trimmed by 4 bases and J by 8 bases, 7 bases remained unmatched. PCR used 60 Vbeta primers and 13 Jbeta primers. In the original workflow: Approximately 12 million of 70 million to 80 million unique TCR beta chains were shared, per a later count. The repertoire was sequenced with immunoSEQ multiplex PCR; TCRdb's copy has only in-frame clones and lacks some. The V and J calls and clone size were taken over from that table, and D and trimming were inferred from the DNA. This table has more than 100,000 clones, more than 75% appearing once. Study findings and constraints: The authors later linked a missense DCLRE1C variant to TCR beta V- and J-gene trimming. The authors later found most CMV-associated TCR beta chains appeared HLA-restricted.

As regards this clone: The antigen is undetermined.

Material: PBMCs. The chain uses TRBV29-1 and TRBJ1-4; 7 bases align to TRBD1. The clonotype was recovered from a woman aged 45-65 years in good health and CMV-seropositive. CDR3 in amino acids: CSVGGQAGEKLFF. DNA for the CDR3: TGCAGCGTTGGCGGACAGGCGGGGGAAAAACTGTTTTTT.